Here is one TCR beta chain with its context. The CDR3 totals 13 residues. Germline lookup yields CDR1 SNHLY and CDR2 FYNNEI. J was trimmed by 6 bases and V by 7 bases; bases with no gene match: 6. This record comes from a study of Ad26.COV2.S vaccination and SARS-CoV-2 variants. Study-level information: Donor got 5x10^10 or 1x10^11 viral particles of Ad26.COV2.S.

The treatment here: 15 to 20 received Ad26.COV2.S at low or high dose, single or two shots; 5 received placebo; per-sample allocation not given. The study sampled participants on day 63 after the first vaccine or placebo injection. Sequenced by immunoSEQ multiplex PCR; TCRdb stores in-frame clones only, minus some. Here the sample spans roughly 680,000 clones, 80% to 90% being singletons. The rearrangement joins TRBV2 to TRBJ2-7; 10 nucleotides line up with TRBD1. The origin of this receptor is a person between 18 and 65 years old who received the Ad26.COV2.S COVID-19 vaccine or a placebo. Sequences were derived from peripheral blood, sampled in a trial of Ad26.COV2.S vaccine versus placebo. Here the CDR3 reads CASTGDRGVEQYF. The CDR3 nucleotides are TGTGCCAGCACAGGGGACAGGGGTGTCGAGCAGTACTTC. The full variable domain, rest sourced from reference TRBV2 and TRBJ2-7, is EPEVTQTPSHQVTQMGQEVILRCVPISNHLYFYWYRQILGQKVEFLVSFYNNEISEKSEIFDDQFSVERPDGSNFTLKIRSTKLEDSAMYFCASTGDRGVEQYFGPGTRLTVT.